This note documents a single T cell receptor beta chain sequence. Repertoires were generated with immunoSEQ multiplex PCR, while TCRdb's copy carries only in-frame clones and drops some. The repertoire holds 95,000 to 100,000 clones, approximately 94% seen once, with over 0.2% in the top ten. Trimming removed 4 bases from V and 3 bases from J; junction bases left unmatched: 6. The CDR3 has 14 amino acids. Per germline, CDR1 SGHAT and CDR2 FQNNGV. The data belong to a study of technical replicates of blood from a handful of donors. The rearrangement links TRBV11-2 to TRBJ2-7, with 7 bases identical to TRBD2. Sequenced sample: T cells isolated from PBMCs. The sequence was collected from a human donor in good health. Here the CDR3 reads CASSYRLAGYEQYF. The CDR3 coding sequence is TGTGCCAGCAGCTACAGACTAGCCGGCTACGAGCAGTACTTC.